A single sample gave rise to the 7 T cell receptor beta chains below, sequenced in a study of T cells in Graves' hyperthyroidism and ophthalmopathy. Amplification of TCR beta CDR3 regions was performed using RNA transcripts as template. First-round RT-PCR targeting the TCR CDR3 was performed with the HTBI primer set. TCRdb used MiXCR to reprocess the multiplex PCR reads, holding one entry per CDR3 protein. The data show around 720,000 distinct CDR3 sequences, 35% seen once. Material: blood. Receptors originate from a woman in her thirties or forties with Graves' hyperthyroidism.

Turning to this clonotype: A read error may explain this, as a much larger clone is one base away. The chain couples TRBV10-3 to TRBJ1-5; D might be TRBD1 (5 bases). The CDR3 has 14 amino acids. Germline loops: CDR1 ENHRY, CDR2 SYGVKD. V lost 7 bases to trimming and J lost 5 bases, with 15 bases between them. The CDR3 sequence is CAITNRSRDQPQHF. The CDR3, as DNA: TGTGCCATCACCAACAGGTCCAGAGATCAGCCCCAGCATTTT.

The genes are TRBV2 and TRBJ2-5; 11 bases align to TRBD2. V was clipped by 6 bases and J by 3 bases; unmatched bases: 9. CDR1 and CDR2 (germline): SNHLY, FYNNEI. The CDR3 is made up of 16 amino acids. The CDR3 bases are TGTGCCAGCAGAACACCGGGACTAGCGGTCGAAGAGACCCAGTACTTC. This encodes CASRTPGLAVEETQYF.

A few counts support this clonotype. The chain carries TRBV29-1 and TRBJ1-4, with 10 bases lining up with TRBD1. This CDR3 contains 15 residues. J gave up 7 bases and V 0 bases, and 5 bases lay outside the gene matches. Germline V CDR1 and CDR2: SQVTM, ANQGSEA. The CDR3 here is CSVEDRRTGGEKLFF. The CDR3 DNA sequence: TGCAGCGTTGAAGATCGACGGACAGGGGGTGAAAAACTGTTTTTT.

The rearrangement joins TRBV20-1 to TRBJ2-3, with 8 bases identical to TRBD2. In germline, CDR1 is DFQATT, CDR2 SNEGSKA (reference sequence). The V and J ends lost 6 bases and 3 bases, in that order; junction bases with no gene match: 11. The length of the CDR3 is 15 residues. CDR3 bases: TGCAGTGCCTCCAGGCGGGTAGCGGGAACAGATACGCAGTATTTT. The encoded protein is CSASRRVAGTDTQYF.

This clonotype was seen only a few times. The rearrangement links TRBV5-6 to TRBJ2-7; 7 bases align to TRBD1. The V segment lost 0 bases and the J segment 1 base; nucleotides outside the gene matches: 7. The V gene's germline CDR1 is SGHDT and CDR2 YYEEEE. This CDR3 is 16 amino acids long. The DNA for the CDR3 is TGTGCCAGCAGCTTGGTAGGCTACAGGGGTTCCTACGAGCAGTACTTC. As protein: CASSLVGYRGSYEQYF. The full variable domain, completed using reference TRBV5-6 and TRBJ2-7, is DAGVTQSPTHLIKTRGQQVTLRCSPKSGHDTVSWYQQALGQGPQFIFQYYEEEERQRGNFPDRFSGHQFPNYSSELNVNALLLGDSALYLCASSLVGYRGSYEQYFGPGTRLTVT.

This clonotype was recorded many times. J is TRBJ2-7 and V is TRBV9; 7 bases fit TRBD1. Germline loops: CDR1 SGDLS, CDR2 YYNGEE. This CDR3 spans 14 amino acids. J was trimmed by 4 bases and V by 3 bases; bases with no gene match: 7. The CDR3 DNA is TGTGCCAGCAGCGGCGAGGGGGCGAGGTACGAGCAGTACTTC. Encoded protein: CASSGEGARYEQYF.

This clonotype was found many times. The CDR3 spells CASSDRQASNEKLFF. CDR3 bases: TGTGCCAGCAGTGATCGACAGGCGTCGAATGAAAAACTGTTTTTT. The V call is TRBV25-1, the J call TRBJ1-4; perhaps TRBD1 as D (6 bases). Germline assignment: CDR1 MGHDK and CDR2 SYGVNS. V dropped 3 bases and J dropped 5 bases, with 13 bases sitting between them. The CDR3 has 15 amino acids.